Below are 20 T cell receptor beta chains sequenced from a single sample in a study of shared clonotypes between healthy human individuals (dated by TCRdb to the early 2020s). CD8 naive samples were CD45RO-negative cells positively selected for CCR7, giving a CD45RA+CCR7+ population that excluded TemRA cells. Library method: the immunoSEQ multiplex PCR assay. In TCRdb, the immuneACCESS table is reduced to in-frame sequences with V and J assigned. These tables do not hold every clone; where another copy was compared, an unresolved V gene accounts for under half, and the others remain unexplained. This sample comprises approximately 810,000 clones, roughly 92% of them detected only once. The ten largest clones capture 24% of the sample. Specimen: naive CD8+ T cells sorted from blood. The cell subset or site tag for this specimen amounts to: CD45RA+CCR7+. The receptors here all came from a man between 25 and 39 years old in good health.

This rearrangement joins TRBV6-5 to TRBJ2-7; D may be TRBD2 (6 bases). V was pared by 6 bases and J by 1 base, with 7 bases between. The CDR3 has 12 amino acids. Germline CDR1 MNHEY, CDR2 SVGAGI. The CDR3 loop is CASSGGSYEQYF. CDR3 in DNA: TGTGCCAGCAGCGGGGGATCCTACGAGCAGTACTTC.

This sequence joins TRBV28 and TRBJ2-7, with D perhaps matching TRBD2 (5 bases). Looked up from germline, CDR1 is MDHEN and CDR2 is SYDVKM. Trimming took off 1 base at V and 2 bases at J, with 9 bases between the two ends. The CDR3 is 14 residues long. CDR3 in amino acids: CASSLYGITYEQYF. As DNA, the CDR3 is TGTGCCAGCAGTTTATACGGGATAACCTACGAGCAGTACTTC.

The rearrangement uses TRBV7-9 and TRBJ1-4; maybe TRBD1 (5 bases). Germline lookup yields CDR1 SEHNR and CDR2 FQNEAQ (reference sequence). V lost 5 bases and J 8 bases, leaving 15 bases between the germline ends. The CDR3 runs to 14 residues. Written as DNA, the CDR3 is TGTGCCAGCAGCATACAGGCGCCCCTGGAAAAACTGTTTTTT. Translated: CASSIQAPLEKLFF.

V usage is TRBV6-5 and J usage is TRBJ1-1, with D hard to call. Germline loops: CDR1 MNHEY, CDR2 SVGAGI. V was cut by 8 bases and J by 7 bases, with 11 bases left in between. The CDR3 consists of 11 residues. The CDR3 spells CASVGSLEAFF. CDR3 in DNA: TGTGCCAGCGTAGGGAGCCTTGAAGCTTTCTTT.

This rearrangement joins TRBV5-4 to TRBJ2-7; 7 bases line up with TRBD1. From germline, CDR1 is SGHNT and CDR2 YYREEE (reference sequence). Trimming removed 0 bases from V and 3 bases from J; junction bases left unmatched: 6. This CDR3 is built from 15 residues. The CDR3 region has the DNA TGTGCCAGCAGCTTGGCTGAGGCAGGGGGCTACGAGCAGTACTTC. This translates into CASSLAEAGGYEQYF.

Only one count was recorded for this clone. The rearrangement links TRBV14 to TRBJ2-1, with 8 bases aligning to TRBD1. From germline, CDR1 is SGHDN and CDR2 FVKESK. The CDR3 length is 14 residues. Unmatched junction bases numbered 7, after V lost 2 bases and J lost 10 bases. In DNA form, the CDR3 reads TGTGCCAGCAGCCAATTGGACAGGGCCCAGGAGCAGTTCTTC. It yields the protein CASSQLDRAQEQFF.

The chain carries TRBV7-9 and TRBJ2-7; D unclear. Trimming left V 4 bases short and J 3 bases short, with 10 bases between. From germline, CDR1 is SEHNR and CDR2 FQNEAQ (reference sequence). This CDR3 region has 13 residues. The CDR3 sequence: CASSSYKVYEQYF. The CDR3 DNA sequence: TGTGCCAGCAGCTCATATAAGGTCTACGAGCAGTACTTC.

This clone appeared a few times. J is TRBJ1-5 and V is TRBV6-5; no clear D. Germline V gene lookup returns CDR1 MNHEY and CDR2 SVGAGI. Deletions cut 0 bases from V and 6 bases from J, with 6 bases between. CDR3 size: 13 residues. CDR3 nucleotides: TGTGCCAGCAGTTACTCGGGGTCTCAGCCCCAGCATTTT. It yields the protein CASSYSGSQPQHF.

The rearrangement joins TRBV2 to TRBJ2-2, with 7 bases matching TRBD1. J gave up 6 bases and V 8 bases, and 9 bases lay outside the gene matches. Per germline, CDR1 SNHLY and CDR2 FYNNEI. The CDR3 spans 14 residues. DNA of the CDR3: TGTGCCAGCGTCTTACAGGGGTATTCCGGGGAGCTGTTTTTT. Translated: CASVLQGYSGELFF.

This chain joins TRBV7-9 and TRBJ1-1, with D maybe TRBD1 (5 bases). Germline lookup yields CDR1 SEHNR and CDR2 FQNEAQ (reference sequence). The CDR3 totals 13 residues. V lost 3 bases to trimming and J lost 7 bases, with 12 bases between them. CDR3 DNA sequence: TGTGCCAGCAGCTTTGACAGAATTGTTGAAGCTTTCTTT. This translates into CASSFDRIVEAFF.

This chain joins TRBV5-8 and TRBJ1-5, with TRBD1 identical over 7 bases. This CDR3 region has 15 residues. Trimming at V came to 4 bases and at J to 0 bases, leaving 4 bases not matched to a gene. In germline, CDR1 is SGHTS, CDR2 YDEGEE. The CDR3 nucleotides are TGTGCCAGCAGCGCGGGACAGACTAGCAATCAGCCCCAGCATTTT. Protein sequence: CASSAGQTSNQPQHF.

This rearrangement joins TRBV7-2 to TRBJ2-1; D not resolved. This CDR3 spans 12 amino acids. The V gene's germline CDR1 is SGHTA and CDR2 FQGNSA. Trimming removed 6 bases at V and 7 bases at J, with 10 bases between. DNA of the CDR3: TGTGCCAGCAGAAAAGAAAAAAATGAGCAGTTCTTC. Translation gives CASRKEKNEQFF.

This clone was found once. This chain uses TRBV7-9 with TRBJ2-1; D unclear. Germline CDR1 SEHNR, CDR2 FQNEAQ (reference sequence). Trimming shortened V by 4 bases and J by 4 bases, and 17 bases separated the two germline ends. The CDR3 length is 16 residues. CDR3 protein: CASSSPTDPGYNEQFF. In nucleotides, the CDR3 is TGTGCCAGCAGCTCACCAACGGACCCAGGATACAATGAGCAGTTCTTC.

This clone was picked up one time. The V gene is TRBV7-9, the J gene TRBJ2-7; 8 bases map to TRBD1. CDR1 is SEHNR, CDR2 FQNEAQ, per germline (reference sequence). The V and J ends lost 5 bases and 1 base, in that order; junction bases with no gene match: 13. CDR3 length: 17 amino acids. This CDR3 is CASSPGDRGLSSYEQYF. The CDR3 DNA is TGTGCCAGCAGCCCCGGAGACAGGGGTCTGTCGTCCTACGAGCAGTACTTC.

The rearrangement joins TRBV7-9 to TRBJ2-7; weak D call: TRBD1 (6 bases). The CDR3 spans 15 residues. The germline V gene encodes CDR1 SEHNR and CDR2 FQNEAQ (reference sequence). The V and J ends lost 5 bases and 9 bases respectively, with 23 bases between them. The chain's CDR3 is CASSPLILNRDRQYF. The DNA for the CDR3 is TGTGCCAGCAGCCCATTAATCTTGAACAGGGATAGGCAGTACTTC. The entire variable domain, with the rest obtained from reference TRBV7-9 and TRBJ2-7, is as follows: DTGVSQNPRHKITKRGQNVTFRCDPISEHNRLYWYRQTLGQGPEFLTYFQNEAQLEKSRLLSDRFSAERPKGSFSTLEIQRTEQGDSAMYLCASSPLILNRDRQYFGPGTRLTVT.

V gene TRBV27 combines with J gene TRBJ2-7, with TRBD2 identical over 8 bases. CDR1 is MNHEY, CDR2 SMNVEV, per germline (reference sequence). The CDR3 runs to 12 residues. V lost 3 bases to trimming and J lost 7 bases; unmatched junction nucleotides: 2. In DNA, the CDR3 is TGTGCCAGCAGTTTGGTAGCGGGAGAGCAGTACTTC. Encoded protein: CASSLVAGEQYF.

This chain connects TRBV30 to TRBJ1-1; weak D call: TRBD1 (6 bases). V lost 1 base and J lost 0, with 21 bases in between. CDR3 length: 18 residues. CDR1 GTSNPN and CDR2 SVGIG come from the germline V gene (reference sequence). The CDR3 loop is CAWSAQGMGLHMNTEAFF. Written as DNA, the CDR3 is TGTGCCTGGAGTGCACAGGGTATGGGGCTACATATGAACACTGAAGCTTTCTTT.

The chain uses TRBV7-6 and TRBJ2-1; perhaps TRBD2 as D (5 bases). Germline loops: CDR1 SGHVS, CDR2 FNYEAQ. This CDR3 has 14 residues. V dropped 5 bases and J dropped 2 bases, with 10 bases sitting between them. CDR3 coding DNA: TGTGCCAGCAGCCCGGAGGCAGCCTACAATGAGCAGTTCTTC. It codes for CASSPEAAYNEQFF.

The rearrangement links TRBV7-9 to TRBJ2-7, with 8 positions matching TRBD1. Germline loops: CDR1 SEHNR, CDR2 FQNEAQ (reference sequence). The CDR3 length is 13 residues. The V gene end was trimmed by 5 bases and the J gene end by 3 bases; junction bases not matched to a gene: 3. The CDR3 loop is CASSGDRYYEQYF. The CDR3 DNA is TGTGCCAGCAGCGGGGACAGGTACTACGAGCAGTACTTC. Full variable domain (missing parts from reference TRBV7-9 and TRBJ2-7): DTGVSQNPRHKITKRGQNVTFRCDPISEHNRLYWYRQTLGQGPEFLTYFQNEAQLEKSRLLSDRFSAERPKGSFSTLEIQRTEQGDSAMYLCASSGDRYYEQYFGPGTRLTVT.

The count of this clone is one. This rearrangement joins TRBV9 to TRBJ1-1; TRBD1 aligns across 7 bases. Per the germline V gene, CDR1 is SGDLS and CDR2 is YYNGEE. CDR3 size: 12 residues. The junction had 2 bases not matched to a gene; V was cut back by 0 bases and J by 9 bases. In DNA, the CDR3 is TGTGCCAGCAGCGTAGAGGGGGCCAAAGCTTTCTTT. It is translated as CASSVEGAKAFF.